The present T cell receptor beta chain was sequenced within a study of T cell responses to AZD1222 COVID-19 vaccine (dated by TCRdb to about 2021). Study-wide context: AZD1222 recipients with second doses at about 4 weeks or about 12 weeks were pooled, because spike-specific TCR depth and breadth did not differ between schedules. A total of about 230 trial participants underwent TCR sequencing, of whom about 210 received two doses of AZD1222 and about 25 received two doses of the MenACWY control vaccine. Trial participants were enrolled by age into subgroups of 18-55, 56-69 and 70-plus years, and roughly 150, 30 and 60 TCR-sequenced participants, respectively, were included in these subgroups.

In the case of this clone: Its specific antigen is unknown. Base quality data are lacking; no much larger clone is found one base away.

The CDR3 regions of human TCRbeta chains were analyzed by immunosequencing. Per the authors' processing: Repertoire TCRs were checked for matches against a reference library of SARS-CoV-2-specific TCRs that had been generated using the MIRA antigen-specificity platform. Breadth was defined as the fraction of unique TCRs that were SARS-CoV-2-associated. Depth was defined as the fraction of total T cells that were SARS-CoV-2-associated. Using the MIRA data, every spike-specific TCR was mapped to the spike region that the TCR reacted to and assigned to either a CD4 or a CD8 class. Log10-transformed breadth and depth values were compared by one-way ANOVA with Sidak's multiple comparisons tests. The table was pulled from immuneACCESS by TCRdb, which kept in-frame rearrangements only. Such tables lose some clones; where checked, under half of the loss comes from unresolved V genes, and the rest has no known cause. D and trimming come from the DNA, and the V and J calls and clone size come from that table. The sample records around 50,000 clones, about 81% of which are singletons. The top ten hold about a tenth of the sample.

Points the paper makes about the study in general: Conclusions about previously exposed vaccinees are limited because only a handful of AZD1222 recipients were SARS-CoV-2 seropositive at baseline. Nearly half of unique spike-specific TCRs reportedly recognized epitopes outside regions mutated in the B.1.351 and B.1.1.7 variants. Participants were mostly white British and included more females than males, and it was suggested by the authors that clonal diversity may have been underestimated. The whole spike protein was spanned by vaccine-associated CD4 TCRs, and dominant responses were seen in regions 160-218 and 743-854. Because no day 14 peak-response samples were available, the repertoires could be characterized only after the peak T cell response. Spike-specific TCR breadth and depth rose significantly after two AZD1222 doses compared with day 0 and with MenACWY recipients. The 56-69-year group was small, and its depth increase did not reach significance, likely because of low power.

There are 14 amino acids in the CDR3, from cysteine to phenylalanine inclusive. The CDR3 DNA has 42 bases and is translated from base 1. Sequences SGHVS (CDR1) and FQNEAQ (CDR2) are obtained from the germline V gene. V is reduced by 1 base and J by 4 bases, leaving a spacing of 10 bases between them. The time point label of this sample denotes: baseline before first vaccination. Vaccinee samples came from UK trials COV001 and COV002, including a single-blind randomized controlled phase 2/3 trial of AZD1222 (ChAdOx1 nCoV-19) in healthy adults. For TCRbeta chain sequencing, PBMC samples from trial participants were taken at day 0 and at day 28 after the second dose.

The receptor chain draws on TRBV7-8 and TRBJ1-2; the D gene cannot be named for sure. Sequenced material: peripheral blood, taken on day 0 of AZD1222 vaccination. The sequence was obtained from an adult in good health. Here is the DNA: TGTGCCAGCAGCTTAGAAAGCCGGGCCTATGGCTACACCTTC. This codes for CASSLESRAYGYTF.